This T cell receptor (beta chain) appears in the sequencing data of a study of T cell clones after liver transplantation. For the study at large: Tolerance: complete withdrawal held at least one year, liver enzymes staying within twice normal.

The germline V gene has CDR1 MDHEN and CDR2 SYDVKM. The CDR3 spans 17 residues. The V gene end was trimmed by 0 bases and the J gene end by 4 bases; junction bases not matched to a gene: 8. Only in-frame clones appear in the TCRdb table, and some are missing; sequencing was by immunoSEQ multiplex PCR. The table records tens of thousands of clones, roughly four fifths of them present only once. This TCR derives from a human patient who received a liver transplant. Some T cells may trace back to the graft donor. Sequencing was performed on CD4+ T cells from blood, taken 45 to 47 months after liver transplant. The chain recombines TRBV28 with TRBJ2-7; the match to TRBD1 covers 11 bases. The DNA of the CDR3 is TGTGCCAGCAGTTTATGGCCGGGGACAGGGGGAGCATACGAGCAGTACTTC. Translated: CASSLWPGTGGAYEQYF. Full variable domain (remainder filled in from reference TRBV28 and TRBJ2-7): DVKVTQSSRYLVKRTGEKVFLECVQDMDHENMFWYRQDPGLGLRLIYFSYDVKMKEKGDIPEGYSVSREKKERFSLILESASTNQTSMYLCASSLWPGTGGAYEQYFGPGTRLTVT.